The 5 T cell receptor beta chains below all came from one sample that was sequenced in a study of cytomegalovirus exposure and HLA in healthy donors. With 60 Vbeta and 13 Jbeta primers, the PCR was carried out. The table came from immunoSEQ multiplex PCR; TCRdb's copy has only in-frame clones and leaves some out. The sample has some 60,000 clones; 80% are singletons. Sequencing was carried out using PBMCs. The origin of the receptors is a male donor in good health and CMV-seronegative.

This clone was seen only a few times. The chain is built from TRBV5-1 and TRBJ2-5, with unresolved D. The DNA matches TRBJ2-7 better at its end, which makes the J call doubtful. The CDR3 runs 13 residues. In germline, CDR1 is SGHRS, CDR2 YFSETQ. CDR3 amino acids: CASSLGTLDEQYF. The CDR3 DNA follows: TGCGCCAGCAGCTTGGGCACCCTAGACGAGCAGTACTTC.

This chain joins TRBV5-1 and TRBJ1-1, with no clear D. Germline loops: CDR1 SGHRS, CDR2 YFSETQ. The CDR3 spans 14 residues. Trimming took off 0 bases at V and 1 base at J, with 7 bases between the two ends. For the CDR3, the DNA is TGCGCCAGCAGCTTGGTGCAGTCGAACACTGAAGCTTTCTTT. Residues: CASSLVQSNTEAFF.

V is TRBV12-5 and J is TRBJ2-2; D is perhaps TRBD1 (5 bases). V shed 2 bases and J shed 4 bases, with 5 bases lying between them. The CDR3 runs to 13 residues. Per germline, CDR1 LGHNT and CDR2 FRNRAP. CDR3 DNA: TGTGCTAGTGGTTTGCAGGGCACCGGGGAGCTGTTTTTT. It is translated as CASGLQGTGELFF. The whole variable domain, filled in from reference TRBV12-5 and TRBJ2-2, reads DARVTQTPRHKVTEMGQEVTMRCQPILGHNTVFWYRQTMMQGLELLAYFRNRAPLDDSGMPKDRFSAEMPDATLATLKIQPSEPRDSAVYFCASGLQGTGELFFGEGSRLTVL.

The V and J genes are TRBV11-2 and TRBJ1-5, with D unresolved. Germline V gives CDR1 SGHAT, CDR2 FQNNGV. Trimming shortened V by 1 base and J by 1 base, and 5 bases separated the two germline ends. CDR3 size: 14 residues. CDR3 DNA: TGTGCCAGCAGCTTAGGCGAAAGCAATCAGCCCCAGCATTTT. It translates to CASSLGESNQPQHF.

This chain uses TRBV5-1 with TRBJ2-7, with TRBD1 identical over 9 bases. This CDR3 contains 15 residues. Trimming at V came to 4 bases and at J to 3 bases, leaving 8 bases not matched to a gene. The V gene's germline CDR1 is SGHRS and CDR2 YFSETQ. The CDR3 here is CASSLTGTGNYEQYF. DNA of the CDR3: TGCGCCAGCAGCCTTACCGGGACAGGGAACTACGAGCAGTACTTC.